This T cell receptor (beta chain) is from a study of blood T cell repertoires in COVID-19. Only in-frame clones appear in the TCRdb table, and some are missing; sequencing was by immunoSEQ multiplex PCR. The data contain approximately 150,000 clones, roughly 88% of them seen just once; the ten biggest clones take up roughly 1.5%. V dropped 5 bases and J dropped 3 bases, with 8 bases sitting between them. The CDR3 consists of 12 residues. Germline V gene data show CDR1 as SGDLS and CDR2 as YYNGEE. About this clone: Additional DNA sequences in this sample encode the identical CDR3.

The TCR was taken from a woman in her 50s with acute or convalescent COVID-19. The chain uses TRBV9 and TRBJ1-1; D remains unclear. Sequencing was done on a sample of peripheral blood. CDR3 sequence (DNA): TGTGCCAGCAGTCCTCGGGACACTGAAGCTTTCTTT. Translating it yields CASSPRDTEAFF.